A selection of T cell receptor beta chains follows, all from one sample in a study of shared clonotypes between healthy human individuals. Sequenced by immunoSEQ multiplex PCR; TCRdb stores in-frame clones only, minus some. The sample lists around 450,000 clones, around 79% seen once, with around 14% in the top ten. What was sequenced was PBMCs. These TCRs come from a woman aged 40 to 50 in good health. Some clones in this sample may be carry-over from other donors' samples. CDR3s include the opening cysteine and the closing phenylalanine or tryptophan. A D gene is named only where the DNA matches it firmly. Where a row states a size, it is once, few, many or the class of an expanded clone; other rows omit it.

D gene: TRBD1; clone size: NA; V gene: TRBV28; J gene: TRBJ1-6; CDR3 DNA: TGTGCCAGCAGTTTCATCCGGGACAGGGGCTCTTCACCCCTCCACTTT; CDR3 protein: CASSFIRDRGSSPLHF
D gene: TRBD1; clone size: once; V gene: TRBV19; J gene: TRBJ2-3; CDR3 DNA: TGTGCCAGTAGTTCCTACCCCCCGGCCGGGACAGGGGGGGCAGATACGCAGTATTTT; CDR3 protein: CASSSYPPAGTGGADTQYF
D gene: NA; clone size: NA; V gene: TRBV7-8; J gene: TRBJ2-1; CDR3 DNA: TGTGCCAGCAGCTTAGCGCAGAACGAACTCTACAATGAGCAGTTCTTC; CDR3 protein: CASSLAQNELYNEQFF
D gene: NA; clone size: NA; V gene: TRBV21-1; J gene: TRBJ1-5; CDR3 DNA: TGTGCCAGCAGCAAAGCCCCCCAGGGTACAACTATGGATGGTAGCAATCAGCCCCAGCATTTT; CDR3 protein: CASSKAPQGTTMDGSNQPQHF
D gene: NA; clone size: NA; V gene: TRBV30; J gene: TRBJ2-7; CDR3 DNA: TGTGCCTGGAGTGTACTGGGGGAGGTGAGCTACGAGCAGTACTTC; CDR3 protein: CAWSVLGEVSYEQYF
D gene: NA; clone size: NA; V gene: TRBV5-4; J gene: TRBJ1-1; CDR3 DNA: TGTGCCAGCAGCTTACCGGGAGGGGGTATCACTGAAGCTTTCTTT; CDR3 protein: CASSLPGGGITEAFF
D gene: NA; clone size: NA; V gene: TRBV7-2; J gene: TRBJ2-7; CDR3 DNA: TGTGCCAGCAGCTATTATGACGAGCAGTACTTC; CDR3 protein: CASSYYDEQYF
D gene: NA; clone size: NA; V gene: TRBV5-1; J gene: TRBJ1-4; CDR3 DNA: TGCGCCAGCAGTCCGACCCCGGGGGAATTGGTCGGTTCAACTAATGAAAAACTGTTTTTT; CDR3 protein: CASSPTPGELVGSTNEKLFF
D gene: NA; clone size: many; V gene: TRBV6-1; J gene: TRBJ2-3; CDR3 DNA: TGTGCCAGCAAACCCTCTAGCACAGATACGCAGTATTTT; CDR3 protein: CASKPSSTDTQYF
D gene: NA; clone size: NA; V gene: TRBV27; J gene: TRBJ2-1; CDR3 DNA: TGTGCCAGCAGTTTATCCTGGGCGGGGCACGGGACCGGGAACAATGAGCAGTTCTTC; CDR3 protein: CASSLSWAGHGTGNNEQFF
D gene: NA; clone size: once; V gene: TRBV27; J gene: TRBJ2-7; CDR3 DNA: TGTGCCAGCAACACCTACGAGCAGTACTTC; CDR3 protein: CASNTYEQYF
D gene: NA; clone size: NA; V gene: TRBV18; J gene: TRBJ1-1; CDR3 DNA: TGTGCCAGCTCACCATCCGGGGGCCGGAACACTGAAGCTTTCTTT; CDR3 protein: CASSPSGGRNTEAFF
D gene: TRBD1; clone size: NA; V gene: TRBV11-2; J gene: TRBJ1-2; CDR3 DNA: TGTGCCAGCAGCTTAAACAGGGGGCTTGGCTACACCTTC; CDR3 protein: CASSLNRGLGYTF
D gene: NA; clone size: NA; V gene: TRBV13; J gene: TRBJ1-1; CDR3 DNA: TGTGCCAGCAGCTGGAACACTGAAGCTTTCTTT; CDR3 protein: CASSWNTEAFF
D gene: NA; clone size: NA; V gene: TRBV29-1; J gene: TRBJ2-7; CDR3 DNA: TGCAGCGTTGCCCGGGACTCGACCTACGAGCAGTACTTC; CDR3 protein: CSVARDSTYEQYF
D gene: TRBD1; clone size: NA; V gene: TRBV19; J gene: TRBJ2-7; CDR3 DNA: TGTGCCAGTAGTATAGATCCGACAGGGTGGGACGAGCAGTACTTC; CDR3 protein: CASSIDPTGWDEQYF
D gene: NA; clone size: few; V gene: TRBV10-3; J gene: TRBJ1-5; CDR3 DNA: TGTGCCATCAACCGGGACTCAGATCAGCCCCAGCATTTT; CDR3 protein: CAINRDSDQPQHF
D gene: TRBD1; clone size: NA; V gene: TRBV20-1; J gene: TRBJ1-3; CDR3 DNA: TGCAGTGCTAGAGAGCGGACAGGATATTTT; CDR3 protein: CSARERTGYF
D gene: TRBD2; clone size: NA; V gene: TRBV7-2; J gene: TRBJ2-1; CDR3 DNA: TGTGCCAGCAGCCCTAGCGGGAGAAGGGACAATGAGCAGTTCTTC; CDR3 protein: CASSPSGRRDNEQFF
D gene: NA; clone size: NA; V gene: TRBV28; J gene: TRBJ2-3; CDR3 DNA: TGTGCCAGCAGTTCTTTAGGAGGGGGAGGACGAGGAGATACGCAGTATTTT; CDR3 protein: CASSSLGGGGRGDTQYF
D gene: TRBD1; clone size: NA; V gene: TRBV18; J gene: TRBJ2-7; CDR3 DNA: TGTGCCAGCTCACCGGACAGGGATGGCGAGCAGTACTTC; CDR3 protein: CASSPDRDGEQYF
D gene: TRBD1; clone size: few; V gene: TRBV2; J gene: TRBJ1-5; CDR3 DNA: TGTGCCAGCAGTGGACAGGGCGCGGGGTGGAGCAATCAGCCCCAGCATTTT; CDR3 protein: CASSGQGAGWSNQPQHF
D gene: NA; clone size: NA; V gene: TRBV19; J gene: TRBJ1-5; CDR3 DNA: TGTGCCAGTAGTTTCGCAGGCAATCAGCCCCAGCATTTT; CDR3 protein: CASSFAGNQPQHF
D gene: NA; clone size: NA; V gene: TRBV6-1; J gene: TRBJ1-1; CDR3 DNA: TGTGCCACCACTTGGACAGCGAACACTGAAGCTTTCTTT; CDR3 protein: CATTWTANTEAFF
D gene: TRBD1; clone size: many; V gene: TRBV7-2; J gene: TRBJ1-5; CDR3 DNA: TGTGCCAGCAGCGACAGGGATCAGCCCCAGCATTTT; CDR3 protein: CASSDRDQPQHF
D gene: NA; clone size: NA; V gene: TRBV19; J gene: TRBJ1-5; CDR3 DNA: TGTGCCAGTGCCCCGGGTCTACATAACTCTAGCAATCAGCCCCAGCATTTT; CDR3 protein: CASAPGLHNSSNQPQHF
D gene: TRBD2; clone size: NA; V gene: TRBV29-1; J gene: TRBJ2-1; CDR3 DNA: TGCAGCCATGCTAGGACTAGCGGGAGGAGTGAGCAGTTCTTC; CDR3 protein: CSHARTSGRSEQFF
D gene: NA; clone size: few; V gene: TRBV18; J gene: TRBJ1-2; CDR3 DNA: TGTGCCAGCTCACTAAGAGCGGGGGCCGGTGGCTACACCTTC; CDR3 protein: CASSLRAGAGGYTF
D gene: NA; clone size: few; V gene: TRBV28; J gene: TRBJ2-7; CDR3 DNA: TGTGCCAGTTATAGCGGCTCCTACGAGCAGTACTTC; CDR3 protein: CASYSGSYEQYF
D gene: NA; clone size: NA; V gene: TRBV28; J gene: TRBJ1-1; CDR3 DNA: TGTGCCAGCAGTTTTGGGGGAGGGAACACTGAAGCTTTCTTT; CDR3 protein: CASSFGGGNTEAFF
D gene: NA; clone size: NA; V gene: TRBV7-9; J gene: TRBJ2-7; CDR3 DNA: TGTGCCAGCAGCTTAGCGGGGCGGGGCAAGTACTTC; CDR3 protein: CASSLAGRGKYF
D gene: NA; clone size: NA; V gene: TRBV28; J gene: TRBJ2-7; CDR3 DNA: TGTGCCAGCAGCTTGACTAGCTACGAGCAGTACTTC; CDR3 protein: CASSLTSYEQYF
D gene: NA; clone size: NA; V gene: TRBV6-1; J gene: TRBJ2-7; CDR3 DNA: TGTGCCAGCAGTGAACAAGACTTCTACGAGCAGTACTTC; CDR3 protein: CASSEQDFYEQYF
D gene: NA; clone size: NA; V gene: TRBV10-3; J gene: TRBJ1-2; CDR3 DNA: TGTGCCATCAGTGAGTCGGGGCGGGGGAACCCGTATGGCTACACCTTC; CDR3 protein: CAISESGRGNPYGYTF
D gene: TRBD2; clone size: NA; V gene: TRBV28; J gene: TRBJ2-1; CDR3 DNA: TGTGCCAGCAGTTTTACAATCGGACTAGCGGGAAGTGAGCAGTTCTTC; CDR3 protein: CASSFTIGLAGSEQFF
D gene: NA; clone size: NA; V gene: TRBV5-1; J gene: TRBJ2-2; CDR3 DNA: TGCGCCAGCAGCGTGGGACAAAACACCGGGGAGCTGTTTTTT; CDR3 protein: CASSVGQNTGELFF
D gene: NA; clone size: NA; V gene: TRBV6-5; J gene: TRBJ2-2; CDR3 DNA: TGTGCCAGCAGTGCCGGCGGCCCTTACACCGGGGAGCTGTTTTTT; CDR3 protein: CASSAGGPYTGELFF
D gene: TRBD2; clone size: NA; V gene: TRBV28; J gene: TRBJ2-4; CDR3 DNA: TGTGCCAGCAGTTCCGGACTAGCGGGAGAATTAGCCAAAAACATTCAGTACTTC; CDR3 protein: CASSSGLAGELAKNIQYF
D gene: TRBD2; clone size: NA; V gene: TRBV6-5; J gene: TRBJ2-7; CDR3 DNA: TGTGCCAGCAAAAAGCGGGAGGTCGACGAGCAGTACTTC; CDR3 protein: CASKKREVDEQYF
D gene: NA; clone size: NA; V gene: TRBV2; J gene: TRBJ2-3; CDR3 DNA: TGTGCCAGCAGTGGAGGGGACGGAGATACGCAGTATTTT; CDR3 protein: CASSGGDGDTQYF